This T cell receptor beta chain was obtained from a study of cytomegalovirus exposure and HLA in healthy donors. The germline V gene has CDR1 SGHRS and CDR2 YFSETQ. CDR3 length equals 14 residues. In the PCR, 60 Vbeta and 13 Jbeta primers were used. Repertoires were generated with immunoSEQ multiplex PCR, while TCRdb's copy carries only in-frame clones and drops some. The sample lists some 120,000 clones; roughly 80% were seen once. The receptor was isolated from a female donor in good health and CMV-seronegative. The specimen sequenced was PBMCs. The chain recombines TRBV5-1 with TRBJ2-1; D perhaps matches TRBD2 (7 bases). The CDR3 is CARTGAGAYNEQFF. CDR3 DNA sequence: TGCGCTCGAACGGGGGCGGGGGCCTACAATGAGCAGTTCTTC.